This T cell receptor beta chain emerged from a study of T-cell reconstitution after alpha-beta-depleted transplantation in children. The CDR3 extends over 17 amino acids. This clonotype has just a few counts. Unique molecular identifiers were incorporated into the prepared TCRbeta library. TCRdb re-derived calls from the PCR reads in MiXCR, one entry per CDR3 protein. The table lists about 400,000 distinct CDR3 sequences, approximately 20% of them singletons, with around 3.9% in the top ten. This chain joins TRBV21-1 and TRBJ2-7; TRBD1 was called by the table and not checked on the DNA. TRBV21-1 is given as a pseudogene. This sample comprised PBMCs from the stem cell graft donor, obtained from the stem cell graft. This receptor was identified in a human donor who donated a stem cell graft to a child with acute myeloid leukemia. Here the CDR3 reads CASSEKTPLRPPYEQYF. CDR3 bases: TGTGCCAGCAGCGAAAAGACACCCCTACGGCCCCCCTACGAGCAGTACTTC.